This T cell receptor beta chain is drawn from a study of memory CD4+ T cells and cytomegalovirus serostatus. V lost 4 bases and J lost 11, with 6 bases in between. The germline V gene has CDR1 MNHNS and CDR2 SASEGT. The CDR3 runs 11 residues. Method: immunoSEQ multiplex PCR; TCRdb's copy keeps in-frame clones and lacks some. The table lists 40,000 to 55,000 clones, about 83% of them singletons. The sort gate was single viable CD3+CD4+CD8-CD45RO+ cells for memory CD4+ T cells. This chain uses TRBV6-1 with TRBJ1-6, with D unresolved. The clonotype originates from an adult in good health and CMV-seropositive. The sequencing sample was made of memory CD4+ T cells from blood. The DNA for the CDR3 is TGTGCCAGCAGTGTCGGGGCACCCCTCCACTTT. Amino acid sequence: CASSVGAPLHF.